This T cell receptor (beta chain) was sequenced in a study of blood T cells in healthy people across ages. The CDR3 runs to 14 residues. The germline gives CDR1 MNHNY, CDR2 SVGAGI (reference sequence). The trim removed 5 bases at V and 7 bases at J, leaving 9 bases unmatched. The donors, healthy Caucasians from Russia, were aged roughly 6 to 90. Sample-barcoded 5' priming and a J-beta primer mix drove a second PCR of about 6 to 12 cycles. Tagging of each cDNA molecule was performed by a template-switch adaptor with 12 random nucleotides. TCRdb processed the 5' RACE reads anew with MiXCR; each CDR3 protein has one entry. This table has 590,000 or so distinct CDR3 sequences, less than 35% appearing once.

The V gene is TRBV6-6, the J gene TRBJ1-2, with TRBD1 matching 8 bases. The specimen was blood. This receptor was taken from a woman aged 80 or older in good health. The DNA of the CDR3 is TGTGCCAGCAGTCACGTCGGACAGGGTACTGGCTACACCTTC. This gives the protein CASSHVGQGTGYTF.